One sample yielded the 13 T cell receptor beta chains listed below, sequenced in a study of T cells in Graves' hyperthyroidism and ophthalmopathy. The TCR beta CDR3 regions underwent amplification using RNA transcripts as the source. Initially, a first-round RT-PCR of the TCR CDR3 employed the HTBI primer set. TCRdb reprocessed the multiplex PCR reads via MiXCR and lists one record per CDR3 protein. The repertoire holds approximately 560,000 distinct CDR3 sequences, 35% to 55% seen once, with roughly 8.2% in the top ten. The specimen was peripheral blood or thyroid tissue (not recorded which). The receptors shown here come from a woman under 30 with Graves' hyperthyroidism.

Concerning this clonotype: A much more abundant neighbour one base away suggests this may be a read error. No conserved phenylalanine or tryptophan ends this CDR3, so it is likely a read error. The chain links TRBV2 to TRBJ1-2; the D is unclear. The length of the CDR3 is 12 residues. From germline, CDR1 is SNHLY and CDR2 FYNNEI. Trimming shortened V by 4 bases and J by 3 bases, and 6 bases separated the two germline ends. The CDR3 region has the DNA TGTGCCAGCAGTGCTCCAGACTATGGCTACACCCTC. Protein: CASSAPDYGYTL.

A note on this clonotype: In this CDR3 the conserved last residue, phenylalanine or tryptophan, is missing, so a read error is likely. The chain employs TRBV20-1 and TRBJ1-1; TRBD1 matches at 7 bases. The CDR3 is 12 amino acids. Germline CDR1 DFQATT, CDR2 SNEGSKA (reference sequence). The CDR3 loop reads CSGWTGNTEAFS. DNA for the CDR3: TGCAGCGGATGGACAGGGAACACTGAAGCTTTCTCT.

This clonotype came up a few times. This CDR3 reads CASSESTLPGQPQHF. The CDR3, as DNA: TGTGCCAGCAGCGAATCCACTTTGCCGGGTCAGCCCCAGCATTTT. The chain combines TRBV9 with TRBJ1-5; D call uncertain. The germline V gene has CDR1 SGDLS and CDR2 YYNGEE. The CDR3 extends over 15 amino acids. V dropped 3 bases and J dropped 6 bases, with 16 bases sitting between them. The full variable domain, its missing parts supplied by reference TRBV9 and TRBJ1-5, is DSGVTQTPKHLITATGQRVTLRCSPRSGDLSVYWYQQSLDQGLQFLIQYYNGEERAKGNILERFSAQQFPDLHSELNLSSLELGDSALYFCASSESTLPGQPQHFGDGTRLSIL.

The rearrangement joins TRBV10-3 to TRBJ2-6, with 8 positions matching TRBD1. Germline CDR1 is ENHRY and CDR2 is SYGVKD. This CDR3 spans 11 amino acids. With 5 bases clipped from V and 13 bases from J, the junction kept 1 base outside the gene matches. The CDR3 spells CAISRDRVLTF. In DNA form, the CDR3 reads TGTGCCATCAGTCGGGACAGGGTCCTGACTTTC.

V is TRBV12-3 or TRBV12-4 and J is TRBJ2-7; weak D call: TRBD1 (6 bases). Trimming stripped 7 bases from V and 5 bases from J, with 21 bases between. The CDR3 totals 15 residues. CDR3: CASISDPGVRHEQYF. CDR3 DNA sequence: TGTGCCAGCATATCGGATCCAGGGGTTAGACACGAGCAGTACTTC.

The genes are TRBV5-1 and TRBJ2-6, with TRBD1 matching 7 bases. Unmatched junction bases numbered 10, after V lost 2 bases and J lost 2 bases. This CDR3 is built from 18 residues. Per the germline V gene, CDR1 is SGHRS and CDR2 is YFSETQ. CDR3 region: CASSFSGTAITGANVLTF. CDR3 DNA: TGCGCCAGCAGCTTCTCCGGGACAGCGATAACTGGGGCCAACGTCCTGACTTTC.

The sample holds one count of this clonotype. The chain uses TRBV12-3 or TRBV12-4 and TRBJ1-6; D not resolved. The CDR3 sequence is 13 residues long. Deletions cut 2 bases from V and 10 bases from J, with 9 bases between. The CDR3 DNA follows: TGTGCCAGCAGTTTAAACATAAAATCACCCCTCCACTTT. This gives the protein CASSLNIKSPLHF.

The chain couples TRBV6-1 to TRBJ1-3; no definite D call. Trimming took off 6 bases at V and 4 bases at J, with 19 bases between the two ends. Germline CDR1 is MNHNS and CDR2 is SASEGT. CDR3 length: 16 amino acids. For the CDR3, the DNA is TGTGCCAGCAGCTCGTACAGTTCCGTCTCGGGAAACACCATATATTTT. Its translation: CASSSYSSVSGNTIYF.

The rearrangement links TRBV19 to TRBJ1-6; D call uncertain. Germline CDR1 and CDR2: LNHDA and SQIVND (reference sequence). The CDR3 loop spans 16 amino acids. V shed 4 bases and J shed 3 bases, with 13 bases lying between them. The CDR3 region is CASSTGGLGYNSPLHF. In DNA, the CDR3 is TGTGCCAGTAGTACCGGTGGGCTTGGCTATAATTCACCCCTCCACTTT.

V and J are TRBV25-1 and TRBJ2-7; 7 nucleotides line up with TRBD1. Germline CDR1 reads MGHDK; CDR2 reads SYGVNS. Losses at the gene ends were 8 bases for V and 0 bases for J; bases not matched to a gene: 13. The CDR3 runs 16 residues. Written as DNA, the CDR3 is TGTGCCAGCTCACCACAGGGGTGGGCAGCCTCCTACGAGCAGTACTTC. Protein: CASSPQGWAASYEQYF.

In this sample, this clonotype turned up many times. This sequence joins TRBV2 and TRBJ1-1; D is undetermined. V was shortened by 3 bases and J by 1 base, with 6 bases between the two germline ends. Germline V gene sequence: CDR1 SNHLY, CDR2 FYNNEI. The CDR3 runs 13 residues. The CDR3 DNA is TGTGCCAGCAGTGACTCAAAGAACACTGAAGCTTTCTTT. It codes for CASSDSKNTEAFF.

CDR3 region: CASSERMSNQPQHF. The CDR3 DNA is TGTGCCAGCAGTGAACGGATGAGCAATCAGCCCCAGCATTTT. The chain is built from TRBV2 and TRBJ1-5, with D hard to call. The CDR3 length is 14 residues. Looked up from germline, CDR1 is SNHLY and CDR2 is FYNNEI. Trimming took 2 bases from V and 1 from J, leaving 6 bases between them.

This clonotype has a count of ten or more. This chain links TRBV29-1 with TRBJ1-1; D may be TRBD1 (6 bases). This CDR3 is built from 12 residues. V lost 6 bases to trimming and J lost 5 bases, with 13 bases between them. The germline gives CDR1 SQVTM, CDR2 ANQGSEA. The CDR3 loop reads CSVRTGWTEAFF. CDR3 nucleotides: TGCAGCGTCCGTACAGGGTGGACTGAAGCTTTCTTT.